Included here is one T cell receptor (beta chain) sequence, with context. Using immunoSEQ multiplex PCR, the repertoire was profiled, and TCRdb retains in-frame clones only, with some absent. The sample carries approximately 85,000 clones, 80% to 90% recorded once. This entry comes from a study of T cell responses to AZD1222 COVID-19 vaccine. Per the germline V gene, CDR1 is SQVTM and CDR2 is ANQGSEA. The CDR3 consists of 13 residues. V gave up 4 bases and J gave up 9 bases; unmatched junction bases: 5. Source: peripheral blood, taken on day 0 of AZD1222 vaccination. This TCR derives from an adult in good health. The rearrangement links TRBV29-1 to TRBJ2-1, with 11 bases that match TRBD2. This CDR3 is CSVGTSGGGEQFF. CDR3 sequence (DNA): TGCAGCGTTGGTACTAGCGGGGGAGGTGAGCAGTTCTTC.